Reported below is one TCR beta chain. Its antigen is still unknown. In germline, CDR1 is SNHLY, CDR2 FYNNEI. The CDR3 is 13 residues long. V shed 3 bases and J shed 2 bases, with 8 bases lying between them. The data belong to a study of response to subunit inactivated influenza vaccine. Study-wide results and limits: T cells newly recruited by each seasonal influenza vaccination are few, the authors suggested.

TCRdb passed the RT-PCR reads through MiXCR, listing each CDR3 protein once. The sample lists approximately 290,000 distinct CDR3 sequences, 20% to 25% occurring once. The chain is built from TRBV2 and TRBJ2-7; D remains ambiguous. Sequenced here: PBMCs from blood, sampled around 22 months after vaccination. The TCR sequence derives from a man aged 50 to 75 who received an inactivated influenza vaccine. CDR3: CASSDATTYEQYF. DNA of the CDR3: TGTGCCAGCAGTGACGCAACCACCTACGAGCAGTACTTC.